This T cell receptor beta chain was documented in a study of Graves' ophthalmopathy and Graves' hyperthyroidism. Study-level findings and limits: Forecasting of ophthalmopathy progression by the model achieved about 69% sensitivity and roughly 72% specificity.

This clonotype was counted many times. Its antigen is currently unknown. Clinicians diagnosed using symptoms, serum thyroxine, TRAb, thyroid ultrasound and orbital computed tomography. As the starting material, roughly 9.8 ml of fresh peripheral blood yielded the PBMCs. The CDR3 totals 15 residues. Germline trimming cut 5 bases from V and 4 bases from J; bases unmatched to any gene: 10. Looked up from germline, CDR1 is MNHNS and CDR2 is SASEGT. RNA transcripts were the template, and TCR beta CDR3 regions were amplified from them. HTBI primers served in a first-round RT-PCR, which a second-round multiplex PCR followed. TCRdb processed the multiplex PCR reads anew with MiXCR; each CDR3 protein has one entry. Of just over 600,000 distinct CDR3 sequences listed, about a fifth were seen once; the top ten hold approximately 7.7%.

Sequenced: peripheral blood. The chain joins TRBV6-1 to TRBJ1-2, with TRBD1 identical over 7 bases. This receptor was taken from a woman aged 18-29 years with stable Graves' hyperthyroidism. Some clones in this sample may be carry-over from other donors' samples. The CDR3 DNA reads as TGTGCCAGCAGTATCGGACAGGTCGGGGGCTATGGCTACACCTTC. Residues: CASSIGQVGGYGYTF.